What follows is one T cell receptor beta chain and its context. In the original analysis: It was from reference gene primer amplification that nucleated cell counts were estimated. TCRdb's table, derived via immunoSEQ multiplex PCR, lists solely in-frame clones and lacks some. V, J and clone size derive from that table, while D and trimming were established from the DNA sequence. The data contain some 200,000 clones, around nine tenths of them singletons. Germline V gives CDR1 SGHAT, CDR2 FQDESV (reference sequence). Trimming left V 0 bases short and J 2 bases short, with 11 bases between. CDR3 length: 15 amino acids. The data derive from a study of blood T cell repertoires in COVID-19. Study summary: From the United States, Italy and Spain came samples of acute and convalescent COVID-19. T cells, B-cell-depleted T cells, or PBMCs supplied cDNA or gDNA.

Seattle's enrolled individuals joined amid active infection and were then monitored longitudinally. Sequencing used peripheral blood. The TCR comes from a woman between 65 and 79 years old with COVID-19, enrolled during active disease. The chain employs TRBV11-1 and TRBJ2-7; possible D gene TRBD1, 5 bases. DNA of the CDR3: TGTGCCAGCAGCTTAGCGGATTCAGGGCCCTACGAGCAGTACTTC. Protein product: CASSLADSGPYEQYF.